This T cell receptor beta chain was documented in a study of blood T cell repertoires in COVID-19. The table came from immunoSEQ multiplex PCR; TCRdb's copy has only in-frame clones and leaves some out. The top ten clones hold about 3.6% of a sample with roughly 250,000 clones, about four fifths of them seen once. V lost 2 bases to trimming and J lost 2 bases; unmatched junction nucleotides: 2. The length of the CDR3 is 15 residues. Germline V CDR1 and CDR2: SNHLY, FYNNEI. The V call is TRBV2, the J call TRBJ2-2; 7 bases agree with TRBD1. The clonotype originates from a woman aged 40 to 55 who had been exposed to COVID-19. Sequences were obtained from PBMCs or T cells enriched from blood (not recorded which). The CDR3 DNA sequence: TGTGCCAGCAGTGAAAGACAGGGCAACACCGGGGAGCTGTTTTTT. Protein product: CASSERQGNTGELFF.